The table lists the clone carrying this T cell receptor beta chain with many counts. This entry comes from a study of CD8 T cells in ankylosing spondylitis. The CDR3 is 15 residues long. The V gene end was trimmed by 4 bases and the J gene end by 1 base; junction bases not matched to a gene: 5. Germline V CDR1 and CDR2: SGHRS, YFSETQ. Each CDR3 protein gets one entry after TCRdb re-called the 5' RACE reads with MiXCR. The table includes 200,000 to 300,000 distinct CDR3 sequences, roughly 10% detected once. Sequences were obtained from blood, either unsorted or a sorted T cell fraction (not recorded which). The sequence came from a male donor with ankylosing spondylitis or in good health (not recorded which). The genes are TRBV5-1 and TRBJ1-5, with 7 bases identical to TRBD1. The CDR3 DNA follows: TGCGCCAGCAGCAGGATGGGACAGAGCAATCAGCCCCAGCATTTT. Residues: CASSRMGQSNQPQHF.